This TCR beta chain was identified in a study of blood T cell repertoires in COVID-19 (dated by TCRdb to 2020 to 2022). For the wider study: Collaborator samples came from the United States, Italy and Spain and covered acute and convalescent phases of COVID-19. Sample metadata almost always included a de-identified subject ID, COVID-19 status, age in years and sex. The material from the prospective study consisted of cDNA or gDNA derived from T cells, B-cell-depleted T cells, or PBMCs. Samples came from the ongoing ImmuneRACE study (first 160 participants) plus 1,254 subjects from 6 global collaborators. Deeply sampled blood TCRbeta repertoires from subjects exposed to, actively infected with, or recovered from COVID-19 were included in the dataset. Where available, HLA class I and class II types were obtained from metadata supplied by the sample provider rather than from assay-based typing. The repertoires were released in a freely available public database intended as a resource for research on the immune response to SARS-CoV-2.

The collaborating institutions used their own protocols to collect whole blood in K2EDTA tubes. For TCRbeta analysis, collaborators shipped samples in one of three forms: frozen whole blood, isolated PBMCs, or DNA extracted from either of those sample types. General findings and caveats noted by the study authors: Clinical and demographic metadata were provided uncurated, with the amount varying by source and participant.

CDR1 and CDR2 are read off the germline V gene as SGHRS and YFSETQ. V ends up 3 bases short and J 0 bases short, with an unmatched junction base count of 1. The CDR3 covers 14 residues, taking in both the cysteine and the phenylalanine. Only the CDR3 DNA is retained, 42 bases long and in frame from the first base. With regard to this clone: Its antigen remains unidentified. Base qualities are not at hand, and no much larger clone is one base apart.

The immunoSEQ Assay, a bias-controlled multiplex PCR, was used to amplify TCRbeta CDR3 regions from genomic DNA. Under the source paper's analysis protocol: The number of nucleated cells in each sample was estimated from the amplification of reference gene primers within the assay. To quantify the absolute abundance of each unique TCRbeta CDR3 rearrangement, sequence reads were collapsed and filtered. For each sample, productive Simpson clonality was calculated by taking the square root of Simpson's diversity index across productive rearrangements. TCRdb provides this immuneACCESS table in a form limited to in-frame rearrangements. Some clones are lacking; in checked studies, under half of them reflect an unresolved V gene, and why the rest are absent is not known. That table is the source of V, J and clone size, and D and trimming were worked out from the DNA. Within this sample are 410,000 or so clones, with 70% to 90% of them counted one time only. Approximately 1.4% of the sample is taken by the ten largest.

The rearrangement combines TRBV5-1 with TRBJ1-1, and TRBD1 aligns with 8 junction nucleotides. The source material was peripheral blood. The sequence was collected from a woman aged 30 to 39 with active or convalescent COVID-19. Here the CDR3 is given as CASSWTGMNTEAFF. DNA sequence: TGCGCCAGCAGCTGGACAGGGATGAACACTGAAGCTTTCTTT.